The present T cell receptor (beta chain) was sequenced within a study of blood T cells in healthy people across ages. A second about 7 to 12 cycle PCR used barcoded and J-beta primers. TCRdb re-called the 5' RACE reads through MiXCR, storing one row per CDR3 protein. The table records about 1,500,000 distinct CDR3 sequences, under 30% of them present only once. The origin of this receptor is a woman aged 30 to 39 in good health. Sequencing used blood.

CDR3 bases: TGTGCCAGCAGCAAGCTCGGGGGGTCGGGTGAGACCCAGTACTTC. Protein: CASSKLGGSGETQYF. This rearrangement joins TRBV7-3 to TRBJ2-5, with 7 bases that match TRBD2. With V trimmed by 5 bases and J by 5 bases, 11 bases remained unmatched. There are 15 residues in the CDR3. CDR1 is SGHTA and CDR2 is FQGTGA in the germline V gene.